This T cell receptor (beta chain) is from a study of control samples from healthy donors and cancer patients. Assay used: immunoSEQ multiplex PCR; TCRdb lists only in-frame clones, some missing. This repertoire shows 100,000 or so clones, more than 85% found once; its top ten account for roughly 0.9%. The CDR3 runs to 13 residues. Germline V gives CDR1 MNHEY, CDR2 SVGAGI. The germline V and J ends were trimmed by 7 bases and 3 bases, with 12 bases remaining between them. This TCR was sampled from a woman aged 30 to 39 in good health. The V call is TRBV6-5, the J call TRBJ1-1; D is undetermined. Sequencing was carried out using blood. This CDR3 is CASTPKGYTEAFF. CDR3 coding DNA: TGTGCCAGCACCCCGAAGGGTTACACTGAAGCTTTCTTT.